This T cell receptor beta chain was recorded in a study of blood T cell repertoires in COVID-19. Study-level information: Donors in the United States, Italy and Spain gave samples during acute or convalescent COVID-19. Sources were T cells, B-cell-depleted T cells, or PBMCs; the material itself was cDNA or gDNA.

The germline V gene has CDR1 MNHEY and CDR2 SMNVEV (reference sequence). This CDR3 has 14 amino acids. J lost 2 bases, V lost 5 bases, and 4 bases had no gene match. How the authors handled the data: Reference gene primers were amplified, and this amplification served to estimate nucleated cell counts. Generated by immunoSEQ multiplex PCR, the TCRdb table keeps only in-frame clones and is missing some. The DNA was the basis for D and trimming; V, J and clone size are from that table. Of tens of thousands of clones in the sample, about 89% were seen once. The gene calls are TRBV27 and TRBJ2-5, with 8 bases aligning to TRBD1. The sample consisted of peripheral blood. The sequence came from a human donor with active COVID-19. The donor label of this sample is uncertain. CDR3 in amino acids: CASSDRGPQETQYF. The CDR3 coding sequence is TGTGCCAGCAGTGACAGGGGTCCTCAAGAGACCCAGTACTTC.